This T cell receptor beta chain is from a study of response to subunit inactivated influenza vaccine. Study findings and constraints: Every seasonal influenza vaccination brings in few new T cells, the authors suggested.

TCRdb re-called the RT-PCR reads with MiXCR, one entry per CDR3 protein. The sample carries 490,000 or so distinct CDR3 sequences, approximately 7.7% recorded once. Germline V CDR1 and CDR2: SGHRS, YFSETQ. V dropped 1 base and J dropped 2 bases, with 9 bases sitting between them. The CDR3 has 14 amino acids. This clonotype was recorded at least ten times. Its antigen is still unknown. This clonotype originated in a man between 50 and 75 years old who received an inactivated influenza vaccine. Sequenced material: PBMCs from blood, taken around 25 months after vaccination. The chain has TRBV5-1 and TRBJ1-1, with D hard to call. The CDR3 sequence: CASSLSPANTEAFF. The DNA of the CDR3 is TGCGCCAGCAGCTTGTCTCCGGCCAACACTGAAGCTTTCTTT.